This is a list of T cell receptor beta chains from one sample in a study of cytotoxic CD8 clonotypes in ibrutinib-treated CLL. Clones were sequenced by immunoSEQ multiplex PCR, and TCRdb holds only the in-frame ones, with some missing. The sample consists of 190,000 or so clones, over 60% of them appearing once. The input for sequencing was PBMCs, taken after 24 months of ibrutinib treatment. These receptors originate from a human donor with chronic lymphocytic leukemia. Both conserved end residues are part of each CDR3. The order of the fields is D gene, V gene, J gene, CDR3 protein. D genes are given only for firm matches.

NA	TRBV4-3	TRBJ1-1	CASSPLLHTEAFF
NA	TRBV6-5	TRBJ2-7	CASSYSRQNYEQYF
NA	TRBV6-5	TRBJ2-7	CASSYRERLAEQYF
NA	TRBV7-6	TRBJ2-7	CASSLSLSRPEQYF
NA	TRBV30	TRBJ2-7	CAWSVRWSGQPPEQYF
TRBD1	TRBV10-3	TRBJ2-7	CAINRQGITYEQYF
TRBD1	TRBV5-6	TRBJ1-2	CASTIDRGLSNYGYTF
NA	TRBV30	TRBJ1-5	CAWSVRFTDNQPQHF
TRBD1	TRBV18	TRBJ1-1	CASSLLQGEGTEAFF
NA	TRBV5-6	TRBJ2-7	CASSLSGGGLTYEQYF
NA	TRBV6-4	TRBJ1-5	CASSGNTNQPQHF
TRBD1	TRBV6-6	TRBJ2-5	CASSYQSRDRETQYF
NA	TRBV14	TRBJ1-1	CASSPVNTEAFF
NA	TRBV6-1	TRBJ1-5	CASSSGRQGNQPQHF
TRBD1	TRBV6-5	TRBJ2-5	CASSYSTGYQETQYF
NA	TRBV6-5	TRBJ2-2	CASSYVRFTGELFF
NA	TRBV2	TRBJ2-7	CASSEAIDRFSYEQYF
NA	TRBV27	TRBJ2-3	CASSFLGESTDTQYF
NA	TRBV19	TRBJ2-7	CASSRLDSYEQYF
TRBD1	TRBV10-1	TRBJ2-1	CASTGTGNNEQFF
TRBD1	TRBV28	TRBJ2-1	CASSPRQGTVNEQFF
NA	TRBV27	TRBJ2-1	CASSWTGNEQFF
NA	TRBV7-9	TRBJ1-3	CASSPYDGTSGNTIYF
TRBD2	TRBV7-9	TRBJ2-1	CASSLASLLAGGFEQFF
NA	TRBV15	TRBJ2-5	CATSARYRETQYF
NA	TRBV15	TRBJ2-1	CATSRDRHHEQFF
TRBD1	TRBV2	TRBJ2-7	CASKGTEASYEQYF
NA	TRBV29-1	TRBJ2-1	CSVETGWDEQFF
NA	TRBV27	TRBJ2-7	CASSHRQDYEQYF
NA	TRBV9	TRBJ2-3	CASSVDVPDTQYF
NA	TRBV4-2	TRBJ1-3	CASSPSGVPGNTIYF
NA	TRBV9	TRBJ2-2	CASSVVGYTGELFF
NA	TRBV28	TRBJ2-3	CASSLYGGVGTDTQYF
NA	TRBV7-3	TRBJ1-1	CASSLIWGADTEAFF
TRBD1	TRBV9	TRBJ2-6	CASSVATGGSSGANVLTF
NA	TRBV2	TRBJ1-2	CASSVDRRDYGYTF
NA	TRBV5-1	TRBJ1-1	CASSLGRSGKAFF
TRBD1	TRBV5-4	TRBJ2-7	CASSWGQGAYEQYF
NA	TRBV7-8	TRBJ2-5	CASRMGTSQETQYF
TRBD1	TRBV9	TRBJ2-2	CASSKKGQGANTGELFF
TRBD2	TRBV5-1	TRBJ2-3	CASSLLGLAGVADTQYF
NA	TRBV7-8	TRBJ2-1	CASSLAVVKTPANEQFF
TRBD2	TRBV9	TRBJ2-1	CASSLSLAGVHNEQFF
NA	TRBV18	TRBJ2-1	CASSPLGGSYNEQFF
NA	TRBV10-2	TRBJ2-5	CASSENAGSKETQYF
TRBD2	TRBV10-3	TRBJ2-5	CAIKGTSGQETQYF
NA	TRBV4-2	TRBJ2-7	CASSHKQGYEQYF
TRBD1	TRBV28	TRBJ2-2	CASSGPGQGLPGELFF
NA	TRBV4-1	TRBJ2-1	CASSPNYNEQFF
NA	TRBV4-2	TRBJ2-1	CASRSAGGNEQFF
NA	TRBV5-1	TRBJ1-1	CASSRLTGTEAFF
NA	TRBV21-1	TRBJ1-4	CASSKYSDGNEKLFF